The rows below give T cell receptor beta chains drawn from one sample of a study of shared clonotypes between healthy human individuals. Assay used: immunoSEQ multiplex PCR; TCRdb lists only in-frame clones, some missing. The sample has roughly 770,000 clones; roughly 96% are singletons. Sequencing was performed on naive CD8+ T cells sorted from blood. The receptors were sampled from a man aged 30-40 years in good health. Both conserved end residues are part of each CDR3. A D gene is named only where the DNA matches it firmly. Expanded clones get a size class; other rows say once, few or many, or leave the size out.

>.|once|TRBV7-8|TRBJ1-5
TGTGCCAGCAGCTTACAAGCCGGTGGTGCATCTCAGCCCCAGCATTTT
CASSLQAGGASQPQHF
>TRBD1|.|TRBV10-2|TRBJ2-3
TGCGCCAGCAGTGACCGGGACAGGGCCACAGATACGCAGTATTTT
CASSDRDRATDTQYF
>TRBD1|.|TRBV7-9|TRBJ2-5
TGTGCCAGCAGGGACGAGCACGGGACAGGGCGTGTAGGGGAGACCCAGTACTTC
CASRDEHGTGRVGETQYF
>.|once|TRBV6-5|TRBJ1-5
TGTGCCAGCAAACCAGGGGATAGCAATCAGCCCCAGCATTTT
CASKPGDSNQPQHF
>TRBD1|once|TRBV28|TRBJ1-5
TGTGCCAGCAGTTTATTATCCGGGACAGGGAATCAGCCCCAGCATTTT
CASSLLSGTGNQPQHF
>TRBD2|.|TRBV27|TRBJ2-1
TGTGCCAGCAGTTTACAGGGACTAGCCCGCTCCTACAATGAGCAGTTCTTC
CASSLQGLARSYNEQFF
>.|.|TRBV6-6|TRBJ1-5
TGTGCCAGCAGTTACTCCCCCAATAGAAGCAATCAGCCCCAGCATTTT
CASSYSPNRSNQPQHF
>.|.|TRBV7-7|TRBJ2-2
TGTGCTAGCAGCTTAGAGTCCCAGGGAGGAACCGGGGAGCTGTTTTTT
CASSLESQGGTGELFF
>.|.|TRBV30|TRBJ1-2
TGTGCCTGGAGTTCCATTTCGGGGGGCCGGAATGGCTACACCTTC
CAWSSISGGRNGYTF
>TRBD2|.|TRBV10-2|TRBJ2-7
TGCGCCAGCAGGGGCGGGGGGATCGAGCAGTACTTC
CASRGGGIEQYF
>.|.|TRBV9|TRBJ2-2
TGTGCCAGCAGCGTAGAGGGCAGGGGTGCCGGGGAGCTGTTTTTT
CASSVEGRGAGELFF
>.|.|TRBV6-1|TRBJ2-2
TGTGCCAGCAGTGAGGGGCTAGCTGGGGACACCGGGGAGCTGTTTTTT
CASSEGLAGDTGELFF
>.|.|TRBV4-1|TRBJ2-2
TGCGCCAGCAGCCAAGATACCGCAGGGGCACGAAGGGGGGAGCTGTTTTTT
CASSQDTAGARRGELFF
>.|.|TRBV4-1|TRBJ2-7
TGCGCCAGCAGCCAATTGAGCGACAGTTTCACCTACGAGCAGTACTTC
CASSQLSDSFTYEQYF
>.|.|TRBV7-3|TRBJ2-1
TGTGCCAGCAGCCCAGAATGGGAACCTCCCGGCAATGAGCAGTTCTTC
CASSPEWEPPGNEQFF
>TRBD1|.|TRBV2|TRBJ1-2
TGTGCCAGGAGGGACAGCACCATAGTTGGCTACACCTTC
CARRDSTIVGYTF
>.|.|TRBV19|TRBJ1-3
TGTGCCAGTAGCAAGTCGTGGGGCTCTGGAAACACCATATATTTT
CASSKSWGSGNTIYF
>.|.|TRBV27|TRBJ2-1
TGTGCCAGCAGTTTAGGGAGCGAATACAATGAGCAGTTCTTC
CASSLGSEYNEQFF
>.|once|TRBV7-8|TRBJ2-2
TGTGCCAGCACCCTAGGGGTGGGGGGCACCGGGGAGCTGTTTTTT
CASTLGVGGTGELFF
>.|.|TRBV7-8|TRBJ2-3
TGTGCCAGCAGCTTAGCCCGGGCAGGTTCTAGCACAGATACGCAGTATTTT
CASSLARAGSSTDTQYF
>TRBD2|.|TRBV27|TRBJ2-1
TGTGCCAGCAGTTCATTAGCGGGAGGGCCAGTTAATGAGCAGTTCTTC
CASSSLAGGPVNEQFF
>.|once|TRBV7-9|TRBJ2-7
TGTGCCAGCAGCTTAGAAGGTTCCGCTGCCTACGAGCAGTACTTC
CASSLEGSAAYEQYF
>.|.|TRBV25-1|TRBJ2-5
TGTGCCAGCAGTGATCTCCAAGAGACCCAGTACTTC
CASSDLQETQYF
>TRBD1|.|TRBV2|TRBJ2-4
TGTGCCAGCAGTGAAGTTCAGGGGGCATACGCCAAAAACATTCAGTACTTC
CASSEVQGAYAKNIQYF
>TRBD2|.|TRBV25-1|TRBJ2-1
TGTGCCAGCAGTTCCGGGACTAGCGGTTACAATGAGCAGTTCTTC
CASSSGTSGYNEQFF
>.|.|TRBV18|TRBJ1-4
TGTGCCAGCTCATCCCGGGACCCCCAGGCTAATGAAAAACTGTTTTTT
CASSSRDPQANEKLFF
>.|.|TRBV7-9|TRBJ2-1
TGTGCCAGCAGCCTTTGGGACGGCTCCTACAATGAGCAGTTCTTC
CASSLWDGSYNEQFF
>TRBD2|.|TRBV7-9|TRBJ2-3
TGTGCCAGCAGCTACGGACTAGCGGGAGTTGGTCCCCTGACAGATACGCAGTATTTT
CASSYGLAGVGPLTDTQYF
>.|.|TRBV11-2|TRBJ2-7
TGTGCCAGCAGCCCGACTGAAAGCTCCTACGAGCAGTACTTC
CASSPTESSYEQYF
>.|.|TRBV28|TRBJ1-5
TGTGCCAGCAGCTCGGACCGGGTGGGTTATAGCAATCAGCCCCAGCATTTT
CASSSDRVGYSNQPQHF
>.|.|TRBV7-9|TRBJ1-2
TGTGCCAGCAGCCCCAGCCAAGGGTTGGGCTATGGCTACACCTTC
CASSPSQGLGYGYTF
>TRBD1|.|TRBV29-1|TRBJ2-7
TGCAGCGGGACGGGACAGGGGTACGAGCAGTACTTC
CSGTGQGYEQYF
>TRBD1|.|TRBV7-9|TRBJ2-7
TGTGCCAGCAGCCGACAGGGGAGGGAGCAGTACTTC
CASSRQGREQYF
>.|once|TRBV1|TRBJ1-5
TGCACCAGCAGCCAAGGCGGGGGTGATAATCAGCCCCAGCATTTT
CTSSQGGGDNQPQHF
>.|.|TRBV10-1|TRBJ2-1
TGCGCCAGCAGTGAGGGGGACTACAATGAGCAGTTCTTC
CASSEGDYNEQFF
>.|.|TRBV5-1|TRBJ2-7
TGCGCCAGCAGCTTTGACCTAAGCTCCTACGAGCAGTACTTC
CASSFDLSSYEQYF
>TRBD1|.|TRBV4-3|TRBJ1-2
TGCGCCAGCAGCCAAGAACGGACAGGAGTTTATGGCTACACCTTT
CASSQERTGVYGYTF
>TRBD1|.|TRBV29-1|TRBJ2-7
TGCAGCGTCATACCGGGACAGCACTACGAGCAGTACTTC
CSVIPGQHYEQYF
>.|.|TRBV5-1|TRBJ2-7
TGCGCCAGCACCCTAACAGGCTCTGAGCAGTACTTC
CASTLTGSEQYF
>.|.|TRBV5-1|TRBJ2-7
TGCGCCAGCAGCTTGGTAGGGGCCGCTCGGGAGCAGTACTTC
CASSLVGAAREQYF
>.|.|TRBV11-3|TRBJ2-5
TGTGCCAGCAGCTTAGACAGTATTCAGACCCAGTACTTC
CASSLDSIQTQYF
>TRBD2|.|TRBV5-1|TRBJ2-7
TGCGCCAGCAGCCCATCGGGACTAGCGGGAGGGGATGACGAGCAGTACTTC
CASSPSGLAGGDDEQYF
>.|.|TRBV7-6|TRBJ2-2
TGTGCCAGCAGCTTACCCACCGGGGAGCTGTTTTTT
CASSLPTGELFF
>.|.|TRBV15|TRBJ1-5
TGTGCCACCAGCAGTCAGGGGAGCAATCAGCCCCAGCATTTT
CATSSQGSNQPQHF
>TRBD1|.|TRBV7-9|TRBJ2-5
TGTGCCAGCAGCTCTCAGGGGGTCCAAGAGACCCAGTACTTC
CASSSQGVQETQYF
>TRBD2|.|TRBV2|TRBJ2-7
TGTGCCAGCAGCCCGGGACTAGCCGCTCCAACCTACGAGCAGTACTTC
CASSPGLAAPTYEQYF
>TRBD1|.|TRBV6-5|TRBJ1-2
TGTGCCAGCAGTTACACAGGGGGCGGCGAAGGCTACACCTTC
CASSYTGGGEGYTF
>TRBD2|.|TRBV19|TRBJ2-7
TGTGCCAGTAGTATCGGACACGGGAGGAGCTACGAGCAGTACTTC
CASSIGHGRSYEQYF
>TRBD2|.|TRBV29-1|TRBJ2-1
TGCAGCGTTGGGGGGACTAGTCAACTGGAGCGTGGACAGCAGTTCTTC
CSVGGTSQLERGQQFF
>.|.|TRBV10-2|TRBJ2-1
TGCGCCAGCAGTCGGGCTAGCTCCTACAATGAGCAGTTCTTC
CASSRASSYNEQFF
>.|few|TRBV11-2|TRBJ2-1
TGTGCCAGCAGCTTAGTAGGCCCTCCGCAGTTCTTC
CASSLVGPPQFF
>.|few|TRBV7-2|TRBJ2-3
TGTGCCAGCAGCTTAGGGGTAGCGGTCACAGATACGCAGTATTTT
CASSLGVAVTDTQYF
>TRBD1|.|TRBV5-1|TRBJ2-3
TGCGCCAGCAGCCCCCAAGGACAGGGCAGTCCTAGCACAGATACGCAGTATTTT
CASSPQGQGSPSTDTQYF